Listed here are 18 T cell receptor beta chains from one sample, sequenced in a study of blood T cell repertoires in COVID-19. The table came from immunoSEQ multiplex PCR; TCRdb's copy has only in-frame clones and leaves some out. This table has more than 300,000 clones, under 90% appearing once. Sequencing was done on a sample of peripheral blood. The receptors originated from a woman in her 30s with COVID-19, enrolled during active disease.

The gene calls are TRBV5-1 and TRBJ2-5; 8 bases are a match to TRBD2. With 4 bases clipped from V and 3 bases from J, the junction kept 11 bases outside the gene matches. CDR1 and CDR2 (germline): SGHRS, YFSETQ. The CDR3 is made up of 16 amino acids. CDR3 sequence reads: CASSLLPGLGEETQYF. The CDR3 DNA reads TGCGCCAGCAGCCTACTACCGGGACTAGGAGAAGAGACCCAGTACTTC.

The V and J genes are TRBV6-2 or TRBV6-3 and TRBJ2-5; D gene ambiguous. Trimming removed 4 bases at V and 1 base at J, with 10 bases between. Germline CDR1 reads MNHEY; CDR2 reads SVGEGT. CDR3 length: 14 residues. The CDR3, as DNA: TGTGCCAGCAGTTCACAGAGTCTCCAAGAGACCCAGTACTTC. It translates to CASSSQSLQETQYF.

The chain has TRBV7-2 and TRBJ1-1, with 8 bases lining up with TRBD1. Germline V gene sequence: CDR1 SGHTA, CDR2 FQGNSA. Trimming took 1 base from V and 9 from J; bases not matched to a gene: 4. This CDR3 comprises 13 residues. The CDR3 loop is CASSLGRQGKAFF. The CDR3 nucleotides read TGTGCCAGCAGCTTAGGTCGACAGGGGAAAGCTTTCTTT.

The rearrangement links TRBV6-1 to TRBJ1-5; no firm D call. From germline, CDR1 is MNHNS and CDR2 SASEGT. The CDR3 spans 17 residues. V shed 3 bases and J shed 0 bases, with 15 bases lying between them. The CDR3, as DNA: TGTGCCAGCAGTGACCCCCCCGGTAGATATAGCAATCAGCCCCAGCATTTT. This encodes CASSDPPGRYSNQPQHF.

J is TRBJ1-6 and V is TRBV3-1 (or the pseudogene TRBV3-2); 10 bases fit TRBD1. The CDR3 length is 14 residues. Per germline, CDR1 LGHDT and CDR2 YNNKEL (reference sequence). Trimming took 5 bases from V and 8 from J; bases not matched to a gene: 3. CDR3: CASSATGGDSPLHF. As DNA, the CDR3 is TGTGCCAGCAGCGCGACAGGGGGCGATTCACCCCTCCACTTT.

This clone was detected only a few times. The chain combines TRBV12-3 or TRBV12-4 with TRBJ1-1, with D uncertain. The CDR3 extends over 11 amino acids. Trimming pared 5 bases from V and 11 bases from J, leaving 12 bases between. The CDR3, as DNA: TGTGCCAGCAGTCATTCGGGGTCGGCTTTCTTT. Its protein is CASSHSGSAFF.

This CDR3 reads CASSLKGATGELFF. In DNA form, the CDR3 reads TGTGCCAGCAGCCTGAAGGGGGCTACCGGGGAGCTGTTTTTT. The chain combines TRBV7-9 with TRBJ2-2, with 7 bases that match TRBD1. The V gene's germline CDR1 is SEHNR and CDR2 FQNEAQ (reference sequence). J gave up 5 bases and V 5 bases, and 5 bases lay outside the gene matches. The CDR3 consists of 14 residues.

The V gene is TRBV29-1, the J gene TRBJ1-5; tentatively, D is TRBD1 (6 bases). Germline V gives CDR1 SQVTM, CDR2 ANQGSEA. The CDR3 contains 13 residues. The ends were cut back, 6 bases at V and 3 bases at J, with 12 bases in the middle. The CDR3 DNA sequence: TGCAGCGTCGGGGGGCGCAACAATCAGCCCCAGCATTTT. This codes for CSVGGRNNQPQHF.

V gene TRBV3-1 (or the pseudogene TRBV3-2) combines with J gene TRBJ2-1; TRBD2 is a possible D gene (5 bases). Trimming stripped 1 base from V and 9 bases from J, with 10 bases between. The germline V gene has CDR1 LGHDT and CDR2 YNNKEL (reference sequence). The CDR3 is 13 residues long. CDR3 sequence reads: CASSQALAPEQFF. CDR3 coding DNA: TGTGCCAGCAGCCAAGCATTAGCGCCTGAGCAGTTCTTC.

This CDR3 is CASSQGGSFQSETQYF. CDR3 coding DNA: TGTGCCAGCAGCCAAGGAGGCAGCTTCCAATCGGAGACCCAGTACTTC. V is TRBV4-2 and J is TRBJ2-5; D is undetermined. V was shortened by 1 base and J by 5 bases, with 17 bases between the two germline ends. The germline gives CDR1 LGHNA, CDR2 YNFKEQ. The CDR3 sequence is 16 residues long.

The chain employs TRBV25-1 and TRBJ2-2; possible D gene TRBD1, 6 bases. Germline CDR1 MGHDK, CDR2 SYGVNS. CDR3 length: 14 residues. V lost 6 bases and J lost 3, with 11 bases in between. The CDR3 region is CASRVGGDTGELFF. The CDR3 region has the DNA TGTGCCAGCAGAGTAGGGGGAGACACCGGGGAGCTGTTTTTT.

The chain is built from TRBV4-1 and TRBJ1-3; D call uncertain. In germline, CDR1 is MGHRA, CDR2 YSYEKL. The CDR3 consists of 16 residues. Between the trimmed V and J ends, which lost 1 base and 2 bases, there was a span of 12 bases. CDR3 loop: CASSQGSGEAGNTIYF. The DNA for the CDR3 is TGCGCCAGCAGCCAAGGGTCCGGAGAAGCTGGAAACACCATATATTTT.

The rearrangement uses TRBV3-1 (or the pseudogene TRBV3-2) and TRBJ1-2, with TRBD1 matching 9 bases. Germline trimming cut 2 bases from V and 8 bases from J; bases unmatched to any gene: 3. The CDR3 runs 13 residues. Germline assignment: CDR1 LGHDT and CDR2 YNNKEL (reference sequence). This CDR3 is CASSQTGGAGYTF. DNA of the CDR3: TGTGCCAGCAGCCAAACAGGGGGCGCCGGCTACACCTTC.

This chain joins TRBV19 and TRBJ1-5; 9 bases align to TRBD1. CDR3 length: 14 residues. Trimming removed 6 bases from V and 7 bases from J; junction bases left unmatched: 7. CDR1 is LNHDA, CDR2 SQIVND, per germline (reference sequence). The CDR3 spells CASRKQGAGQPQHF. In nucleotides, the CDR3 is TGTGCCAGTAGGAAACAGGGGGCAGGCCAGCCCCAGCATTTT.

The chain links TRBV30 to TRBJ2-3, with 9 positions matching TRBD2. CDR3 length: 15 residues. V lost 5 bases and J lost 5; bases outside the gene matches: 11. Germline V gene data show CDR1 as GTSNPN and CDR2 as SVGIG (reference sequence). CDR3 region: CAWSVVRGGLDTQYF. Here the CDR3 DNA reads TGTGCCTGGTCCGTGGTGCGGGGGGGTTTAGATACGCAGTATTTT. The entire variable domain, with the rest obtained from reference TRBV30 and TRBJ2-3, is as follows: SQTIHQWPATLVQPVGSPLSLECTVEGTSNPNLYWYRQAAGRGLQLLFYSVGIGQISSEVPQNLSASRPQDRQFILSSKKLLLSDSGFYLCAWSVVRGGLDTQYFGPGTRLTVL.

This chain links TRBV4-1 with TRBJ2-5, with 10 nucleotides matching TRBD1. The CDR3 totals 15 residues. V trimming: 3 bases; J trimming: 5 bases; junction bases outside the gene matches: 6. Germline V gene data show CDR1 as MGHRA and CDR2 as YSYEKL. CDR3 sequence reads: CASSHGTGVGETQYF. In DNA form, the CDR3 reads TGCGCCAGCAGCCATGGGACAGGGGTTGGTGAGACCCAGTACTTC.

The chain is built from TRBV29-1 and TRBJ2-5, with 7 positions matching TRBD2. The V gene end was trimmed by 1 base and the J gene end by 7 bases; junction bases not matched to a gene: 6. The CDR3 length is 13 residues. In germline, CDR1 is SQVTM, CDR2 ANQGSEA. The DNA of the CDR3 is TGCAGCGTTGAAGGAACTAGCGTTGGGACCCAGTACTTC. The encoded protein is CSVEGTSVGTQYF.

V gene TRBV12-5 combines with J gene TRBJ2-7; possibly TRBD2 for D (5 bases). Germline V gives CDR1 LGHNT, CDR2 FRNRAP. CDR3 length: 13 residues. V lost 4 bases and J 2 bases, leaving 9 bases between the germline ends. CDR3: CASGSRGTYEQYF. The CDR3 DNA follows: TGTGCTAGTGGTTCTCGAGGGACCTACGAGCAGTACTTC.